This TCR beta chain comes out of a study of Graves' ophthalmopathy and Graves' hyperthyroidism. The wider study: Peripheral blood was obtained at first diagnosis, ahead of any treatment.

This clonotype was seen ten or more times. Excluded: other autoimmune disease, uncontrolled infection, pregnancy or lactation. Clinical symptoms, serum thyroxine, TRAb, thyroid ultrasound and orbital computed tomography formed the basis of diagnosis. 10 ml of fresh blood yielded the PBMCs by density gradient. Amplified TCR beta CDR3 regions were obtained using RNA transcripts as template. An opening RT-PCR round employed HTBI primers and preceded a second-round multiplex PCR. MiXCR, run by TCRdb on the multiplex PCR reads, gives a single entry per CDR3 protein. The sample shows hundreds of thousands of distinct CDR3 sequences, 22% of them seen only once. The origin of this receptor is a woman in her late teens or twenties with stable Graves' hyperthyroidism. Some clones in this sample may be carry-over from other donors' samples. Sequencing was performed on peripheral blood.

CDR3 in amino acids: CAWSSGTGSNQPQHF. DNA of the CDR3: TGTGCCTGGAGTTCCGGGACAGGCAGCAATCAGCCCCAGCATTTT. The rearrangement joins TRBV30 to TRBJ1-5, with TRBD1 matching 8 bases. With 2 bases clipped from V and 1 base from J, the junction kept 4 bases outside the gene matches. Germline values: CDR1 GTSNPN, CDR2 SVGIG (reference sequence). The CDR3 runs to 15 residues.